Shown below are 3 T cell receptor beta chains from a single sample sequenced in a study of blood T cell repertoires in COVID-19. Generated by immunoSEQ multiplex PCR, the TCRdb table keeps only in-frame clones and is missing some. The sample contains 500,000 to 600,000 clones, 85% to 90% of which appear only once. What was sequenced was peripheral blood. The receptors stem from a woman aged 45-65 years with COVID-19, enrolled during active disease.

The chain uses TRBV13 and TRBJ2-6; D gene uncertain. V was clipped by 5 bases and J by 4 bases, with 6 bases between them. The CDR3 is 13 residues long. CDR1 and CDR2 from the germline V gene are PRHDT and FYEKMQ (reference sequence). CDR3 sequence: CASSKTGANVLTF. CDR3 DNA sequence: TGTGCCAGCAGCAAAACAGGGGCCAACGTCCTGACTTTC.

The V gene is TRBV30, the J gene TRBJ1-3; a possible D gene is TRBD1 (5 bases). This CDR3 contains 15 residues. The V and J ends lost 2 bases and 1 base respectively, with 12 bases between them. Looked up from germline, CDR1 is GTSNPN and CDR2 is SVGIG (reference sequence). The CDR3 coding sequence is TGTGCCTGGAGTCTCATGGGACTTTCTGGAAACACCATATATTTT. It translates to CAWSLMGLSGNTIYF. Complete variable domain (other parts from reference TRBV30 and TRBJ1-3): SQTIHQWPATLVQPVGSPLSLECTVEGTSNPNLYWYRQAAGRGLQLLFYSVGIGQISSEVPQNLSASRPQDRQFILSSKKLLLSDSGFYLCAWSLMGLSGNTIYFGEGSWLTVV.

The chain recombines TRBV5-1 with TRBJ2-1, with D possibly TRBD1 on 7 matching bases. Trimming stripped 4 bases from V and 5 bases from J, with 16 bases between. The CDR3 sequence is 15 residues long. CDR1 is SGHRS and CDR2 is YFSETQ in the germline V gene. CDR3 in DNA: TGCGCCAGCAGCCCAGGGGGAGGAGAAAACAATGAGCAGTTCTTC. Translation: CASSPGGGENNEQFF.